These 4 T cell receptor beta chains were all obtained from the same sample, sequenced in a study of patients and donors after allogeneic stem cell transplantation. TCRdb ran MiXCR on the RT-PCR reads and lists one entry per CDR3 protein. The sample carries about 160,000 distinct CDR3 sequences, about 30% recorded once. Sequencing was performed on blood, either unsorted or a sorted T cell fraction (not recorded which). The receptor set was obtained from a human donor who was either an allogeneic HSCT recipient or a stem cell or donor lymphocyte infusion donor (not recorded which). It is not recorded whose cells these are; they may come from a transplant donor.

V and J are TRBV2 and TRBJ1-2; 7 bases map to TRBD1. With V trimmed by 6 bases and J by 8 bases, 6 bases remained unmatched. The CDR3 is made up of 12 amino acids. Germline-derived CDR1 and CDR2 are SNHLY and FYNNEI. CDR3 loop: CASRRQGDGYTF. CDR3 sequence (DNA): TGTGCCAGCAGAAGACAGGGAGACGGCTACACCTTC.

V gene TRBV4-3 combines with J gene TRBJ1-6; D not certain. V lost 1 base to trimming and J lost 7 bases, with 17 bases between them. The CDR3 runs 17 residues. Germline V CDR1 and CDR2: LGHNA, YSLEER. CDR3 in amino acids: CASSQALGLYENSPLHF. In nucleotides, the CDR3 is TGCGCCAGCAGCCAAGCCCTCGGCCTGTACGAGAATTCACCCCTCCACTTT.

This clonotype has a handful of counts. The rearrangement uses TRBV18 and TRBJ1-2; perhaps TRBD1 as D (6 bases). Germline values: CDR1 KGHSH, CDR2 LQKENI. The ends were cut back, 3 bases at V and 6 bases at J, with 14 bases in the middle. This CDR3 comprises 14 residues. CDR3 residues: CASSPLDRRDGYTF. CDR3 nucleotides: TGTGCCAGCTCACCCTTGGACAGACGGGATGGCTACACCTTC. The full variable domain, in which reference TRBV18 and TRBJ1-2 provide the parts outside the CDR3, is NAGVMQNPRHLVRRRGQEARLRCSPMKGHSHVYWYRQLPEEGLKFMVYLQKENIIDESGMPKERFSAEFPKEGPSILRIQQVVRGDSAAYFCASSPLDRRDGYTFGSGTRLTVV.

This chain connects TRBV12-3 or TRBV12-4 to TRBJ1-1, with TRBD1 as a possible D gene (6 bases). V was shortened by 1 base and J by 5 bases, with 14 bases between the two germline ends. This CDR3 region has 15 residues. The CDR3 loop is CASSLEGTGRTEAFF. CDR3 in DNA: TGTGCCAGCAGTTTAGAGGGAACAGGGAGGACTGAAGCTTTCTTT.